This TCR beta chain appears in the sequencing data of a study of cytomegalovirus exposure and HLA in healthy donors (dated by TCRdb to about 2017). As for the study more broadly: In an earlier analysis of 587 of the donors, 276 Gb of sequence data and 90 million to 120 million unique TCR beta sequences from about 190 million T cells were reported. About 310 gigabases of sequencing data and some 85 million unique TCR sequences were included in an early release covering under 650 HLA-typed donors. The genetic ancestry cluster associated with self-reported Caucasian donors included around 76% of the roughly 400 genotyped donors. The study aimed to test whether signatures of past pathogen exposure could be identified by cataloging public T cell receptors. The study profiled the T cell repertoires of about 640 subjects by immunosequencing and related them to cytomegalovirus serostatus. In addition to the first cohort of 650 to 750 subjects, a separate validation cohort of 120 different subjects was used. The study combined high-throughput TCR immunosequencing, statistical association of individual TCRs with disease status, and machine learning to predict cytomegalovirus infection status. A later analysis re-examined previously published TCR beta repertoires from 600 to 700 donors and added high-resolution HLA genotyping to investigate patterns of TCR occurrence. In the later analysis, no new phenotypic data were used to find candidate immune exposures; instead, reliance was placed on TCR beta sequences and their occurrence across donors. In an earlier analysis of roughly 580 of the donors, high-throughput TCR beta sequencing was used to judge whether each TCR beta V gene segment behaved as functional or pseudogenic. Donor age, sex, ethnicity and CMV serostatus were compiled alongside the repertoire data. A later genetic analysis used genome-wide SNP genotypes for about three fifths of the roughly 700 donors, treating that subset as a discovery cohort. Every discovery cohort repertoire had been produced on one sequencing platform. Class I and class II HLA loci were covered by the typing at four-digit resolution. Typing coverage varied by locus: roughly 620-630 donors for A, B, C, DRB1 and DQB1; roughly 500 for DQA1; nearly 610 for DPA1; some 470 for DPB1. Roughly 5 DR-DQ haplotypes were treated as single units for association and clustering because of strong linkage in the cohort. Among some 400 genotyped donors of the cohort, an average of about 240,000 unique TCR beta nucleotide sequences were sequenced per donor, roughly 18% of them non-productive.

The cohort comprised some 700 healthy bone marrow donors. Cohort members were all nominally healthy when sampled, although unrecorded immune exposures were likely present. The donor tested CMV seronegative, placing the donor among the 350 to 400 seronegative members of the cohort. Each donor provided a peripheral blood sample, and peripheral blood mononuclear cells were used for TCR beta sequencing. The Qiagen DNeasy Blood Extraction Kit was used to extract genomic DNA from the blood cell samples. The paper as a whole reports these results and caveats: CMV serostatus was the only immune exposure information available for the cohort. In vitro tests confirmed that a few of the cytomegalovirus-associated TCR beta chains recognize cytomegalovirus antigens. Roughly uniform sequencing depth across donors was assumed in presence/absence analyses, although this assumption may not hold. In an earlier analysis of more than 450 of the donors, most TCR beta V segments were observed in productive rearrangements about 87% or about 30% of the time, broadly matching IMGT annotations. In a later analysis, around 17,000 TCR beta sequences were associated with specific HLA alleles at a false discovery rate of 0.05. In a later genetic analysis, a missense DCLRE1C variant was associated with V-gene and J-gene trimming of TCR beta chains, and the association was replicated in an independent cohort. Cytomegalovirus status was reported to be diagnosed by the classifier with high specificity and sensitivity in both the original and validation cohorts. HLA typing was unavailable for some donors at each locus, so association tests used only the typed subset. Compared with equally common non-associated chains, HLA-associated TCR beta chains in a later analysis were more clonally expanded and had lower generation probabilities. When HLA alleles, especially DR and DQ, strongly co-occurred, TCR associations were difficult to assign to individual alleles. Because counts were too low, under 20 rarely observed V segments, including chromosome 9 orphons, were left out of the earlier analysis of 500 to 750 of the donors. A later analysis found that most CMV-associated TCR beta chains appeared HLA-restricted, with HLA associations seemingly driven largely by CMV exposure. In a later analysis, the rate of TCR association differed among HLA loci, with DRB1 alleles having the most associated TCRs and HLA-C alleles having the fewest. The 87-base-pair reads could not distinguish some IMGT-functional V segments, including TRBV6-2 and TRBV6-3, so those segments were excluded. In this cohort, only TCR beta chains were sequenced, and detectable features were limited by the absence of alpha or paired-chain data. Linkage disequilibrium might explain the correlated functional status among segregating V segments, but an unknown experimental factor could not be ruled out. A further reported finding was that TCR beta sequences accurately predicted the HLA-A and HLA-B alleles for most subjects in the first cohort. Most TCR sequences were observed very rarely across donors, whereas some public TCRs were present in many individuals. A later genetic analysis reported fewer N-insertions in productive TCRs among donors in an Asian-associated ancestry cluster than the roughly 700-donor mean. According to the authors, the approach could potentially be generalized to other disease states and immunological phenotypes. A cluster of highly shared sequence variants was judged likely to represent a technical artifact of the sequencing pipeline. A total of about 150 TCR beta chains were listed by the study as associated with cytomegalovirus. Several of the top co-occurrence clusters appeared to be linked to parvovirus B19, influenza, CMV and Epstein-Barr virus, according to a later analysis.

Library creation used the immunoSEQ multiplex PCR assay. For the multiplex PCR, a mixture combining 60 forward primers for TCR Vbeta segments and 13 reverse primers for TCR Jbeta segments was used. Amplification of the CDR3 region of rearranged TCR beta genes was performed with a multiplex PCR assay on genomic DNA. Amplified TCR beta libraries were sequenced as 87-base-pair reads on the Illumina HiSeq System. Per the original workflow: Across the 670 or so repertoires, a later analysis counted some 81 million unique TCR beta chains, roughly 11 million of which were shared by at least two donors. Raw reads were error-corrected and collapsed into unique sequences by a nearest-neighbor algorithm in which closely related sequences were merged to remove PCR and sequencing errors. V, D and J gene segments were assigned by aligning CDR3 sequences to IMGT reference sequences. For a sequence to be retained, a match of at least six nucleotides to both a V gene segment and a J gene segment was required. A rearrangement was called productive if the CDR3 had no stop codons and remained in frame with V and J, and every other rearrangement was called non-productive. CDR3 was defined by IMGT convention, running from the second conserved V-encoded cysteine to the conserved J-encoded phenylalanine. The earlier analysis of about 560 of the donors excluded any sequence lacking an unambiguous match to a single V gene segment. In an earlier analysis of 587 of the donors, V segments were called functional above 56.7% productive rearrangements and were called segregating when the between-donor standard deviation exceeded 5%. A statistical classification framework was developed to diagnose cytomegalovirus status using the catalog of TCR beta chain sequences. In a later analysis, TCR nucleotide sequences were compared against IMGT/GENE-DB human TR gene sequences so that V and J genes could be assigned. In a later analysis, CDR3 sequences and most-parsimonious VDJ recombination scenarios were assigned using the TCRdist pipeline. In a later analysis, each TCR beta chain was defined by its CDR3 amino acid sequence together with its V-gene family, and reads without a unique V-gene family were excluded. To address suspected cross-contamination and a sequencing artifact, a later analysis removed roughly 580 highly shared, low-generation-probability nucleotide sequences. For each public chain, a later analysis derived a clonal expansion index from normalized ranks of inferred template counts within each repertoire. In a later analysis, generation probabilities were computed using a VDJ recombination model fitted to out-of-frame rearrangements, and the results were checked against IGoR. In a later analysis, hypergeometric tests were used to score TCR-TCR, TCR-HLA and TCR-CMV co-occurrence, with a repertoire-size bias correction applied to TCR pairs. To estimate false discovery rates, a later analysis permuted the HLA or CMV assignments 20 times. In a later analysis, co-occurring TCRs were grouped using DBSCAN, and TCRdist sequence similarity was added for clustering within HLA-allele-positive subsets. Repertoires with fewer than 30,000 or more than 120,000 public chains were left out of co-occurrence clustering, as were four to six repertoires with anomalous nucleotide sharing. TCRdb took over this immuneACCESS table, retaining in-frame rearrangements with V and J assigned. Such tables are incomplete; in checked studies, under half of the missing clones stem from an unresolved V gene, and the remainder is unexplained. That table is the source of V, J and clone size, and D and trimming were worked out from the DNA. This sample holds approximately 130,000 clones; roughly 84% were observed only once. The ten biggest clones cover 1% to 1.5% of the sample.

The germline V gene gives CDR1 as SQVTM and CDR2 as ANQGSEA. Measured from the cysteine to the phenylalanine, the CDR3 is 14 residues long. The entry retains the CDR3 DNA only, 42 bases that are in frame from base 1. Worth noting for this clone: The antigen it binds to is not known. Base qualities are not at hand, and no much larger clone is one base apart.

The clonotype was recovered from a girl aged 2 to 9 in good health and CMV-seronegative. The rearrangement combines TRBV29-1 with TRBJ2-1, with 8 central nucleotides matching TRBD2. Material: PBMCs. The CDR3 has the sequence CSTPRTSRYNEQFF. The nucleotide sequence is TGCAGTACTCCCCGGACTAGCAGATACAATGAGCAGTTCTTC.